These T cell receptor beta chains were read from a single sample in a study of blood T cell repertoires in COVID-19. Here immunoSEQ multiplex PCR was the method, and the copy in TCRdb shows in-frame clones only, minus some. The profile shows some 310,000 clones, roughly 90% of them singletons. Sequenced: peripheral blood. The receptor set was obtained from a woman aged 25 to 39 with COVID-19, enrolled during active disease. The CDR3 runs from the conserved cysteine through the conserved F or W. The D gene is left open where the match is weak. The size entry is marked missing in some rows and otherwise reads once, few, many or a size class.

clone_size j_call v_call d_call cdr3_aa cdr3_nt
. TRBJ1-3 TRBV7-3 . CASSLSIGNTIYF TGTGCCAGCAGCTTGAGTATTGGAAACACCATATATTTT
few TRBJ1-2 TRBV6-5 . CASSSPTALRGYTF TGTGCCAGCAGTTCCCCGACTGCTTTGAGGGGCTACACCTTC
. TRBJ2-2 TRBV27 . CASSRQTNTGELFF TGTGCCAGCAGTCGACAGACGAACACCGGGGAGCTGTTTTTT
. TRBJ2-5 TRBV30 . CAWSLSQETQYF TGTGCCTGGAGTCTATCCCAAGAGACCCAGTACTTC
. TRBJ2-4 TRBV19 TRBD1 CASTPDREWGNIQYF TGTGCCAGTACCCCGGACAGGGAGTGGGGAAACATTCAGTACTTC
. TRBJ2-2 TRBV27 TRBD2 CASSLPTSGWNTGELFF TGTGCCAGCAGTTTGCCCACTAGCGGGTGGAACACCGGGGAGCTGTTTTTT
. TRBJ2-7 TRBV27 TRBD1 CASRGTGYEQYF TGTGCCAGCAGGGGGACAGGGTATGAGCAGTACTTC
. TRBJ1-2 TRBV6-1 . CASSDRPARSWGYTF TGTGCCAGCAGTGACCGCCCCGCGAGGAGTTGGGGCTACACCTTC
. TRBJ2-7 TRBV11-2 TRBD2 CASSWLAGGSYEQYF TGTGCCAGCAGCTGGCTAGCGGGAGGGTCCTACGAGCAGTACTTC
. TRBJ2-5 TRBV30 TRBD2 CAWSVLGSGAETQYF TGTGCCTGGAGTGTCTTGGGTAGCGGGGCAGAGACCCAGTACTTC
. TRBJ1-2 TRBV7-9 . CASSLGPGAYGYTF TGTGCCAGCAGCTTAGGTCCAGGGGCCTATGGCTACACCTTC
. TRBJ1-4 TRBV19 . CASSSTGSPNEKLFF TGTGCCAGTAGCTCGACCGGGAGTCCTAATGAAAAACTGTTTTTT
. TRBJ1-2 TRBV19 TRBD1 CASSISTGDYGYTF TGTGCCAGTAGTATCAGTACAGGGGACTATGGCTACACCTTC
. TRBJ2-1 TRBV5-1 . CASSPSRDYNEQFF TGCGCCAGCAGCCCATCACGGGACTACAATGAGCAGTTCTTC
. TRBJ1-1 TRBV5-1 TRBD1 CASSPGQEAFF TGCGCCAGCAGCCCCGGACAGGAGGCTTTCTTT
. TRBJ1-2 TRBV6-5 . CASSSSGVGYTF TGTGCCAGCAGTTCTTCAGGGGTAGGCTACACCTTC
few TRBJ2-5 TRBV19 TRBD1 CASSQPGQGETQYF TGTGCCAGTAGTCAACCGGGACAGGGGGAGACCCAGTACTTC
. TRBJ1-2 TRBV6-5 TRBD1 CASSYTGVSYGYTF TGTGCCAGCAGTTATACAGGGGTGAGCTATGGCTACACCTTC
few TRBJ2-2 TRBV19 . CASSYNKNTGELFF TGTGCCAGTAGTTACAACAAGAACACCGGGGAGCTGTTTTTT
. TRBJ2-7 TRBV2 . CASLAGGEQYF TGTGCCAGCCTGGCGGGTGGGGAGCAGTACTTC
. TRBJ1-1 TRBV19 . CASSMVQMNTEAFF TGTGCCAGTAGTATGGTACAGATGAACACTGAAGCTTTCTTT
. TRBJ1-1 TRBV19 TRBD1 CASSQGAYTEAFF TGTGCCAGTAGTCAGGGGGCGTACACTGAAGCTTTCTTT
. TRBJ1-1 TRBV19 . CATSRGGTEAFF TGTGCCACTAGTAGAGGGGGAACTGAAGCTTTCTTT
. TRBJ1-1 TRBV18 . CASSPLLAGMNTEAFF TGTGCCAGCTCACCCCTTCTGGCGGGAATGAACACTGAAGCTTTCTTT
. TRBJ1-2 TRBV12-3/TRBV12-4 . CASSHPISGYTF TGTGCCAGCAGTCACCCCATTAGTGGCTACACCTTC
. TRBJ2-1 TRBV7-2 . CASSLASHRVRDEQFF TGTGCCAGCAGCTTAGCGAGTCACAGGGTGAGGGATGAGCAGTTCTTC
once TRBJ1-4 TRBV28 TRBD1 CASRGGRGGTNEKLFF TGTGCCAGCAGAGGGGGCCGAGGGGGAACTAATGAAAAACTGTTTTTT
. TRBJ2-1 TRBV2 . CACLETLDEQFF TGTGCCTGCCTAGAGACTCTGGATGAGCAGTTCTTC
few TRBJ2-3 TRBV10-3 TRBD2 CAAGGGGTDTQYF TGTGCCGCGGGGGGGGGTGGCACAGATACGCAGTATTTT
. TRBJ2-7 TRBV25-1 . CASGPIYEQYF TGTGCCAGCGGCCCGATATACGAGCAGTACTTC
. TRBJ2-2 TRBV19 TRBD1 CASSLGTGGNTGELFF TGTGCCAGTAGTCTCGGGACAGGGGGCAACACCGGGGAGCTGTTTTTT
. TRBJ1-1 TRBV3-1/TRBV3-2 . CASSQTQNTEAFF TGTGCCAGCAGCCAAACACAGAACACTGAAGCTTTCTTT
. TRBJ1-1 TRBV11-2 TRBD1 CASSLVRAGRGLYGTEAFF TGTGCCAGCAGCTTAGTGAGGGCAGGCAGGGGGCTCTATGGCACTGAAGCTTTCTTT
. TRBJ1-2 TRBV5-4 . CASSFAGAGGYTF TGTGCCAGCAGCTTCGCGGGGGCAGGAGGCTACACCTTC
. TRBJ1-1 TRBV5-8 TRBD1 CASSLRRDSEHTEAFF TGTGCCAGCAGCTTGCGGAGGGACAGCGAACACACTGAAGCTTTCTTT
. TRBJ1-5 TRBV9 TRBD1 CASSEGQGFFDQPQHF TGTGCCAGCAGCGAGGGACAGGGGTTTTTTGATCAGCCCCAGCATTTT
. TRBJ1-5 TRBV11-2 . CASSVGTLSNQPQHF TGTGCCAGCAGCGTGGGGACACTTAGCAATCAGCCCCAGCATTTT
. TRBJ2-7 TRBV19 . CASSDNYEQYF TGTGCCAGTAGTGACAACTACGAGCAGTACTTC
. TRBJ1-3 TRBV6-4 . CASSDPGRETSGNTIYF TGTGCCAGCAGTGACCCTGGACGGGAAACCTCTGGAAACACCATATATTTT
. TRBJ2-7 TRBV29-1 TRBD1 CSGGQGLNQYF TGCAGCGGTGGACAGGGCCTTAACCAGTACTTC